A single sample is the source of the 3 T cell receptor beta chains below, sequenced in a study of blood T cell repertoires in COVID-19. Assay used: immunoSEQ multiplex PCR; TCRdb lists only in-frame clones, some missing. Of around 200,000 clones detected, 88% appear once; the ten largest clones hold roughly 1.6%. Material: peripheral blood. The receptor source for this set is a man aged 18-30 years with active or convalescent COVID-19.

The chain joins TRBV19 to TRBJ1-5; 7 bases line up with TRBD1. The germline V gene has CDR1 LNHDA and CDR2 SQIVND (reference sequence). J lost 2 bases, V lost 4 bases, and 2 bases had no gene match. CDR3 length: 14 residues. The CDR3 DNA reads as TGTGCCAGTAGTACCACAGGGGGCAATCAGCCCCAGCATTTT. Amino acids: CASSTTGGNQPQHF.

The rearrangement joins TRBV9 to TRBJ2-1; 12 nucleotides match TRBD2. In germline, CDR1 is SGDLS, CDR2 YYNGEE. The CDR3 extends over 16 amino acids. The ends lost 3 bases at V and 7 bases at J; junction bases unmatched: 8. Written as DNA, the CDR3 is TGTGCCAGCAGCGCGACTAGCGGGAGAATATGGAATGAGCAGTTCTTC. Translated, it gives CASSATSGRIWNEQFF.

The gene calls are TRBV19 and TRBJ2-7, with 10 nucleotides matching TRBD2. Germline V gene lookup returns CDR1 LNHDA and CDR2 SQIVND (reference sequence). The CDR3 has 17 residues. The junction had 8 bases not matched to a gene; V was cut back by 2 bases and J by 1 base. The CDR3 sequence: CASSISASGSESYEQYF. The CDR3 DNA reads TGTGCCAGTAGTATATCGGCTAGCGGGAGTGAGTCCTACGAGCAGTACTTC.